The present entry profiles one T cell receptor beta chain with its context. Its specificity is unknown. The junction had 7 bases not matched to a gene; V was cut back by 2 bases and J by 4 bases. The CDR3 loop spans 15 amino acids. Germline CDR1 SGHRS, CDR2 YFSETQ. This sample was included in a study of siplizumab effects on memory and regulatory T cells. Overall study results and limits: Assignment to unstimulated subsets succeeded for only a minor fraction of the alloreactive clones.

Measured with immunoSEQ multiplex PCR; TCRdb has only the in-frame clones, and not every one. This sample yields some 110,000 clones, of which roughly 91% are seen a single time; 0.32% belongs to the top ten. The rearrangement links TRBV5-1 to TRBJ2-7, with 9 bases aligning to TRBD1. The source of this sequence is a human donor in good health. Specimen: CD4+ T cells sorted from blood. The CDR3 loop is CASSLTGTGYYEQYF. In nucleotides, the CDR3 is TGCGCCAGCAGCTTAACCGGGACAGGGTATTACGAGCAGTACTTC.